Presented here are 17 T cell receptor beta chains from one specimen sequenced in a study of Ad26.COV2.S vaccination and SARS-CoV-2 variants. Sample treatment: around 19 received Ad26.COV2.S at low or high dose, single or two shots; roughly five received placebo; per-sample allocation not given. The investigators took samples on day 63 after the first vaccine or placebo injection. The table came from immunoSEQ multiplex PCR; TCRdb's copy has only in-frame clones and leaves some out. This table has some 290,000 clones, just over 85% appearing once. Sequencing was performed on peripheral blood, taken in a trial of Ad26.COV2.S vaccine versus placebo. Every receptor here comes from a person between 18 and 59 years old who received the Ad26.COV2.S COVID-19 vaccine or a placebo.

The rearrangement uses TRBV19 and TRBJ1-2; D ambiguous. V lost 3 bases and J 6 bases, leaving 14 bases between the germline ends. CDR3 length: 14 residues. Germline V gene lookup returns CDR1 LNHDA and CDR2 SQIVND (reference sequence). The CDR3: CASSILGKWDGYTF. The CDR3 bases are TGTGCCAGTAGTATTTTGGGTAAATGGGATGGCTACACCTTC.

This clone was seen a single time. Other nucleotide sequences from this sample produce the same CDR3. CDR3 sequence: CASSLGPNQPQHF. For the CDR3, the DNA is TGTGCCAGCAGCTTAGGACCCAATCAGCCCCAGCATTTT. V gene TRBV11-2 combines with J gene TRBJ1-5, with no clear D. CDR1 and CDR2 from the germline V gene are SGHAT and FQNNGV. CDR3 size: 13 residues. V was cut by 1 base and J by 3 bases, with 4 bases left in between.

The CDR3 nucleotides read TGTGCCAGCAACTCATTAGCGGGGGGGCCCGGGGAGCTGTTTTTT. Protein sequence: CASNSLAGGPGELFF. V and J are TRBV6-5 and TRBJ2-2, with TRBD2 matching over 11 bases. This CDR3 is built from 15 residues. CDR1 MNHEY and CDR2 SVGAGI come from the germline V gene. Trimming removed 7 bases from V and 6 bases from J; junction bases left unmatched: 7.

The rearrangement uses TRBV5-1 and TRBJ2-2; no reliable D call. This CDR3 comprises 21 residues. Germline V CDR1 and CDR2: SGHRS, YFSETQ. The germline V and J ends were trimmed by 5 bases and 2 bases, with 31 bases remaining between them. CDR3 sequence reads: CASRGVARPSTVVANTGELFF. The CDR3 region has the DNA TGCGCCAGCAGAGGCGTGGCCCGGCCCTCCACCGTGGTAGCAAACACCGGGGAGCTGTTTTTT.

The chain is built from TRBV5-1 and TRBJ2-2; perhaps TRBD2 as D (5 bases). The V gene's germline CDR1 is SGHRS and CDR2 YFSETQ. Deletions cut 4 bases from V and 2 bases from J, with 12 bases between. This CDR3 contains 15 residues. The CDR3 region is CASSGKSGNTGELFF. CDR3 DNA: TGCGCCAGCAGCGGGAAAAGCGGTAACACCGGGGAGCTGTTTTTT.

This chain uses TRBV6-2 or TRBV6-3 with TRBJ1-2, with TRBD1 as a possible D gene (5 bases). CDR3 length equals 14 residues. Germline V CDR1 and CDR2: MNHEY, SVGEGT. Trimming removed 3 bases at V and 3 bases at J, with 11 bases between. CDR3 sequence: CASSYPRADYGYTF. CDR3 DNA sequence: TGTGCCAGCAGTTATCCCAGGGCGGACTATGGCTACACCTTC.

The chain uses TRBV6-5 and TRBJ1-2; no firm D call. V was clipped by 6 bases and J by 4 bases, with 18 bases between them. Germline V lookup: CDR1 MNHEY, CDR2 SVGAGI. This CDR3 has 15 residues. This CDR3 is CASSKRRRSIYGYTF. DNA of the CDR3: TGTGCCAGCAGCAAGAGACGGAGGTCGATCTATGGCTACACCTTC.

V and J are TRBV7-2 and TRBJ2-2; 9 positions match TRBD2. The ends lost 5 bases at V and 6 bases at J; junction bases unmatched: 7. Germline V gene sequence: CDR1 SGHTA, CDR2 FQGNSA. CDR3 length equals 15 residues. This chain's CDR3 is CASSPRTSEAGELFF. The CDR3 nucleotides read TGTGCCAGCAGCCCCCGGACTAGCGAAGCCGGGGAGCTGTTTTTT.

The V gene is TRBV18, the J gene TRBJ1-1; D possibly corresponds to TRBD1 (6 bases). Germline V gene data show CDR1 as KGHSH and CDR2 as LQKENI. The CDR3 length is 15 residues. V was trimmed by 3 bases and J by 0 bases, leaving 11 bases between them. The CDR3 spells CASSPMDSMNTEAFF. The CDR3 DNA follows: TGTGCCAGCTCACCGATGGACAGCATGAACACTGAAGCTTTCTTT.

This chain joins TRBV19 and TRBJ1-4; D is uncertain. Between the trimmed V and J ends, which lost 3 bases and 11 bases, there was a span of 10 bases. The germline gives CDR1 LNHDA, CDR2 SQIVND (reference sequence). There are 12 residues in the CDR3. The CDR3 coding sequence is TGTGCCAGTAGTATTGGCCAGAGGAAACTGTTTTTT. Translating gives CASSIGQRKLFF.

This clone was recorded a few times. As DNA, the CDR3 is TGCGCCAGCAGCCTCCTAGGACAGGGGGATCAGCCCCAGCATTTT. Residues: CASSLLGQGDQPQHF. V and J are TRBV4-1 and TRBJ1-5; 10 bases are shared with TRBD1. The germline gives CDR1 MGHRA, CDR2 YSYEKL. Trimming removed 4 bases from V and 5 bases from J; junction bases left unmatched: 5. This CDR3 is 15 amino acids long.

The chain joins TRBV5-6 to TRBJ1-5, with D possibly being TRBD1 (6 bases). The germline V gene encodes CDR1 SGHDT and CDR2 YYEEEE. This CDR3 is built from 14 residues. Trimming removed 4 bases at V and 5 bases at J, with 13 bases between. CDR3 sequence (DNA): TGTGCCAGCAGCGTTGCGGGGGCGGATCAGCCCCAGCATTTT. Protein product: CASSVAGADQPQHF.

This chain joins TRBV6-2 or TRBV6-3 and TRBJ2-5; tentatively, D is TRBD2 (5 bases). Germline assignment: CDR1 MNHEY and CDR2 SVGEGT. V was trimmed by 2 bases and J by 0 bases, leaving 10 bases between them. CDR3 length: 15 residues. The CDR3 spells CASSYEAANQETQYF. The CDR3 bases are TGTGCCAGCAGTTACGAAGCGGCGAACCAAGAGACCCAGTACTTC.

V gene TRBV18 combines with J gene TRBJ2-2; D not certain. The CDR3 contains 13 residues. Trimming left V 2 bases short and J 6 bases short, with 7 bases between. The germline V gene has CDR1 KGHSH and CDR2 LQKENI. CDR3 in DNA: TGTGCCAGCTCACCAGAAGGGCCCGGGGAGCTGTTTTTT. Its protein is CASSPEGPGELFF.

In the case of this clone: One end of the junction is discordant with germline, which a read error may explain. The V call is TRBV18, the J call TRBJ2-1; the match to TRBD1 covers 7 bases. CDR3 length equals 15 residues. Germline V gene lookup returns CDR1 KGHSH and CDR2 LQKENI. The CDR3 nucleotides read TGTGCCAGCTCATCACCGGGACAGATCTACAATGAGCAGTTCTTC. It specifies CASSSPGQIYNEQFF.

The chain carries TRBV10-3 and TRBJ1-6; D gene uncertain. Germline lookup yields CDR1 ENHRY and CDR2 SYGVKD. The CDR3 is 15 residues long. V lost 0 bases to trimming and J lost 10 bases, with 13 bases between them. CDR3 DNA: TGTGCCATCAGTGAGTCGATTTCGGGAGGATCACCCCTCCACTTT. Amino acid sequence: CAISESISGGSPLHF.

About this clone itself: Distinct nucleotide sequences in the sample also encode this CDR3. J is TRBJ2-6 and V is TRBV3-1 (or the pseudogene TRBV3-2); D unresolved. Between the trimmed V and J ends, which lost 4 bases and 4 bases, there was a span of 5 bases. Germline-derived CDR1 and CDR2 are LGHDT and YNNKEL (reference sequence). The CDR3 consists of 13 residues. CDR3 loop: CASSPSGANVLTF. The CDR3 DNA follows: TGTGCCAGCAGCCCTTCCGGGGCCAACGTCCTGACTTTC.